Given below is one T cell receptor beta chain in context. The sample belongs to a study of blood T cell repertoires in COVID-19. As for the study in general: Some COVID-19 samples were acute and others convalescent; all came from the United States, Italy and Spain.

Original processing methods: Amplification of reference gene primers was used by the study to estimate nucleated cell counts. Profiling relied on immunoSEQ multiplex PCR, and the TCRdb table lists in-frame clones only, not all of them. The DNA was the basis for D and trimming; V, J and clone size are from that table. Altogether 200,000 or so clones are present, about 86% being singletons, with the ten largest covering roughly 2.4%. The sample consisted of peripheral blood. The receptor was derived from an older woman with acute or convalescent COVID-19.

The CDR3 nucleotides are TGTGCCAGCAGTTTATTACAGGGGACGGGCAATCAGCCCCAGCATTTT. Translation gives CASSLLQGTGNQPQHF. This chain connects TRBV28 to TRBJ1-5, with 7 bases aligning to TRBD1. The CDR3 loop spans 16 amino acids. Germline lookup yields CDR1 MDHEN and CDR2 SYDVKM. V shed 1 base, J shed 2 bases, and the junction held 5 bases outside the gene matches.